This TCR beta chain was sequenced in a study of CD8 T cells in ankylosing spondylitis. Study observations and caveats: What appeared characteristic of ankylosing spondylitis blood was a TCR beta motif of under 10 highly homologous variants. In synovial fluid and blood from reactive arthritis, some motif variants were previously reported.

Germline V gene lookup returns CDR1 MNHEY and CDR2 SVGEGT. Between the trimmed V and J ends, which lost 7 bases and 3 bases, there was a span of 7 bases. The CDR3 is 12 amino acids. TCRdb reanalysed the 5' RACE reads using MiXCR and keeps one entry per CDR3 protein. Among about 510,000 distinct CDR3 sequences listed, 5.3% were seen once. Regarding this clonotype: Its antigen is not known.

Sequences were obtained from blood, either unsorted or a sorted T cell fraction (not recorded which). This chain uses TRBV6-2 or TRBV6-3 with TRBJ1-5, with D unclear. The origin of this receptor is a male donor with ankylosing spondylitis. The DNA of the CDR3 is TGTGCCAGCAATACGCCCAATCAGCCCCAGCATTTT. It codes for CASNTPNQPQHF.